What follows are 3 T cell receptor beta chains derived from one specimen sequenced in a study. Each CDR3 protein gets one entry after TCRdb re-called the RT-PCR reads with MiXCR. The data contain about 680,000 distinct CDR3 sequences, approximately 14% of them singletons. The sample was memory CD4+ T cells from blood. The source of these receptors is a female donor in good health, serving as a healthy control.

Only a few counts were recorded for this clonotype. CDR3 in amino acids: CASSSGPHNSPLHF. The CDR3 DNA follows: TGTGCCAGCAGTTCAGGACCGCACAATTCACCCCTCCACTTT. This chain joins TRBV7-9 and TRBJ1-6, with unresolved D. Germline V gives CDR1 SEHNR, CDR2 FQNEAQ (reference sequence). The CDR3 contains 14 residues. V lost 6 bases, J lost 7 bases, and 13 bases lay in between.

Many counts were recorded for this clonotype. The chain couples TRBV2 to TRBJ2-2; possible D gene TRBD1, 5 bases. The CDR3 has 12 residues. CDR1 SNHLY and CDR2 FYNNEI come from the germline V gene. The V end lost 6 bases, the J end lost 9 bases, and 11 bases lay between the germline ends. This CDR3 is CASSRSDRELFF. The CDR3 DNA reads as TGTGCCAGCAGCCGCTCGGACAGGGAGCTGTTTTTT.

The gene calls are TRBV29-1 and TRBJ2-1; D might be TRBD2 (7 bases). The V end lost 6 bases, the J end lost 10 bases, and 22 bases lay between the germline ends. Germline V gene sequence: CDR1 SQVTM, CDR2 ANQGSEA. The CDR3 runs 14 residues. CDR3 sequence (DNA): TGCAGCGTCATTCAGGGGATCGGGGGGTACGAGCAGTTCTTC. Translated, it gives CSVIQGIGGYEQFF.